This passage covers 17 T cell receptor beta chains from one sample sequenced in a study of T cells in tuberculosis. Cells were sorted from thawed PBMC rested overnight and stained with GMM-loaded CD1B tetramer, viability dye and anti-CD3. CD1B tetramers were loaded with Rhodococcus equi-derived C32 glucose monomycolate. The data were produced by immunoSEQ multiplex PCR, yet TCRdb's version contains in-frame clones alone and is incomplete. The top ten hold roughly 22% of the sample, which has about 58,000 clones, approximately 86% seen once. Input material: CD1b-GMM tetramer-negative cells sorted from PBMCs. The receptors stem from an adult woman with latent tuberculosis.

The genes are TRBV6-5 and TRBJ1-1, with D unclear. Trimming stripped 5 bases from V and 3 bases from J, with 13 bases between. This CDR3 spans 14 amino acids. Germline V lookup: CDR1 MNHEY, CDR2 SVGAGI. CDR3 in DNA: TGTGCCAGCAGTCCACGACTCGGGGACACTGAAGCTTTCTTT. It is translated as CASSPRLGDTEAFF.

V gene TRBV29-1 combines with J gene TRBJ2-7, with D tentatively TRBD1 (6 bases). CDR1 and CDR2 (germline): SQVTM, ANQGSEA. Trimming took 6 bases from V and 4 from J, leaving 25 bases between them. The CDR3 loop spans 16 amino acids. The CDR3: CSVQGFGSLPTYEQYF. The CDR3 DNA sequence: TGCAGCGTCCAGGGGTTTGGCAGCTTACCGACTTACGAGCAGTACTTC.

The gene calls are TRBV28 and TRBJ2-7, with 7 bases lining up with TRBD2. Germline V gene data show CDR1 as MDHEN and CDR2 as SYDVKM. V lost 4 bases to trimming and J lost 3 bases; unmatched junction nucleotides: 0. The CDR3 consists of 12 residues. Here the CDR3 reads CASSSGGYEQYF. The CDR3 DNA reads TGTGCCAGCAGTTCGGGGGGCTACGAGCAGTACTTC. Complete variable domain (other parts from reference TRBV28 and TRBJ2-7): DVKVTQSSRYLVKRTGEKVFLECVQDMDHENMFWYRQDPGLGLRLIYFSYDVKMKEKGDIPEGYSVSREKKERFSLILESASTNQTSMYLCASSSGGYEQYFGPGTRLTVT.

The rearrangement joins TRBV11-2 to TRBJ2-7, with TRBD2 identical over 16 bases. Germline-derived CDR1 and CDR2 are SGHAT and FQNNGV. The CDR3 sequence is 17 residues long. The V gene end was trimmed by 1 base and the J gene end by 5 bases; junction bases not matched to a gene: 5. CDR3 sequence (DNA): TGTGCCAGCAGCTTAGCCGGGACTAGCGGGGGGGTGGACGAGCAGTACTTC. Amino acids: CASSLAGTSGGVDEQYF.

This chain joins TRBV25-1 and TRBJ1-2; perhaps TRBD1 as D (5 bases). The CDR3 is made up of 13 amino acids. Trimming removed 5 bases at V and 8 bases at J, with 15 bases between. Germline CDR1 and CDR2: MGHDK and SYGVNS. The CDR3 DNA follows: TGTGCCAGCAGTAACCAGGGTTGGATGGGCTACACCTTC. Amino acids: CASSNQGWMGYTF.

Concerning this clone itself: The junction departs from germline at one end; a sequencing error may be responsible. This chain connects TRBV5-1 to TRBJ1-6, with D perhaps matching TRBD1 (5 bases). The CDR3 spans 13 residues. The germline V gene has CDR1 SGHRS and CDR2 YFSETQ. This CDR3 reads CASSSQDNSPLHF. CDR3 nucleotides: TGCGCCAGCAGCAGTCAGGACAATTCCCCCCTCCACTTT.

V and J are TRBV19 and TRBJ1-1; 9 bases are a match to TRBD1. Germline values: CDR1 LNHDA, CDR2 SQIVND (reference sequence). The CDR3 is made up of 15 amino acids. Trimming at V came to 3 bases and at J to 1 base, leaving 3 bases not matched to a gene. The chain's CDR3 is CASSILGQGNTEAFF. The CDR3 DNA is TGTGCCAGTAGTATTCTGGGACAGGGGAACACTGAAGCTTTCTTT.

The V gene is TRBV29-1, the J gene TRBJ2-1; D is unresolved. The germline CDR1 and CDR2 sequences are SQVTM and ANQGSEA. Trimming left V 0 bases short and J 2 bases short, with 11 bases between. The CDR3 is 15 residues long. CDR3 in amino acids: CSVEDRGVPYNEQFF. CDR3 DNA sequence: TGCAGCGTTGAAGATAGAGGAGTCCCCTACAATGAGCAGTTCTTC.

In regard to this clone: The junction departs from germline at one end; a sequencing error may be responsible. The sample holds other DNA sequences that translate to the same CDR3. V gene TRBV29-1 combines with J gene TRBJ2-3; D call uncertain. This CDR3 region has 12 residues. Germline loops: CDR1 SQVTM, CDR2 ANQGSEA. In nucleotides, the CDR3 is TGCAGTGTTGAGAAAAGTGGGCAGACGCAGTATTTT. Amino acid sequence: CSVEKSGQTQYF.

About this clone: This CDR3 is also generated by other DNA sequences in the sample. The rearrangement uses TRBV27 and TRBJ2-7; D possibly corresponds to TRBD2 (6 bases). This CDR3 spans 14 amino acids. V was clipped by 3 bases and J by 0 bases, with 9 bases between them. Germline V gene sequence: CDR1 MNHEY, CDR2 SMNVEV (reference sequence). CDR3 nucleotide sequence: TGTGCCAGCAGTTTTGGGGGGTCCTCCTACGAGCAGTACTTC. This sequence encodes CASSFGGSSYEQYF.

The chain combines TRBV5-1 with TRBJ2-7; 8 nucleotides match TRBD2. V lost 1 base, J lost 0 bases, and 6 bases stayed unmatched. CDR3 length: 16 residues. Germline CDR1 is SGHRS and CDR2 is YFSETQ. CDR3 sequence reads: CASSLTSGRSSYEQYF. The CDR3, as DNA: TGCGCCAGCAGCTTGACTAGCGGAAGAAGCTCCTACGAGCAGTACTTC.

The gene calls are TRBV5-1 and TRBJ2-1; the D gene is possibly TRBD1 (6 bases). The CDR3 is 14 residues long. Deletions cut 0 bases from V and 8 bases from J, with 12 bases between. Per the germline V gene, CDR1 is SGHRS and CDR2 is YFSETQ. Here the CDR3 reads CASSLGTAQDEQFF. The DNA of the CDR3 is TGCGCCAGCAGCTTGGGGACAGCACAAGATGAGCAGTTCTTC. Together with reference TRBV5-1 and TRBJ2-1, the CDR3 gives the full variable domain: KAGVTQTPRYLIKTRGQQVTLSCSPISGHRSVSWYQQTPGQGLQFLFEYFSETQRNKGNFPGRFSGRQFSNSRSEMNVSTLELGDSALYLCASSLGTAQDEQFFGPGTRLTVL.

The chain carries TRBV7-3 and TRBJ2-1, with TRBD1 identical over 8 bases. There are 15 residues in the CDR3. The germline V gene encodes CDR1 SGHTA and CDR2 FQGTGA. V dropped 2 bases and J dropped 3; count of bases not matched to a gene: 3. CDR3 residues: CASSLGQGHYNEQFF. CDR3 sequence (DNA): TGTGCCAGCAGCTTAGGACAGGGTCACTACAATGAGCAGTTCTTC.

The genes are TRBV6-5 and TRBJ2-3; the match to TRBD1 covers 10 bases. CDR1 is MNHEY and CDR2 is SVGAGI in the germline V gene. V lost 6 bases and J lost 4; bases outside the gene matches: 4. CDR3 length: 14 amino acids. This chain's CDR3 is CASSHGTGADTQYF. The DNA of the CDR3 is TGTGCCAGCAGCCACGGGACAGGGGCAGATACGCAGTATTTT.

The chain couples TRBV19 to TRBJ1-2, with D tentatively TRBD1 (5 bases). The CDR3 spans 14 residues. Germline V gene sequence: CDR1 LNHDA, CDR2 SQIVND (reference sequence). Deletions cut 0 bases from V and 8 bases from J, with 13 bases between. CDR3 region: CASSIDRVSSGYTF. In nucleotides, the CDR3 is TGTGCCAGTAGTATAGACAGGGTTTCATCGGGCTACACCTTC.

The chain uses TRBV18 and TRBJ2-7, with D perhaps matching TRBD1 (6 bases). The CDR3 has 13 amino acids. The germline CDR1 and CDR2 sequences are KGHSH and LQKENI. V was pared by 3 bases and J by 3 bases, with 9 bases between. Here the CDR3 DNA reads TGTGCCAGCTCACCGGTGGACAGCTACGAGCAGTACTTC. It specifies CASSPVDSYEQYF.

This chain connects TRBV16 to TRBJ1-2; 9 nucleotides align to TRBD1. The V gene's germline CDR1 is KGHSY and CDR2 FQNENV. The ends lost 0 bases at V and 4 bases at J; junction bases unmatched: 0. This CDR3 comprises 14 residues. CDR3 DNA sequence: TGTGCCAGCAGCCAATCGACAGGGGGCTATGGCTACACCTTC. It codes for CASSQSTGGYGYTF.